Listed below are T cell receptor beta chains from one sample, sequenced in a study of cytomegalovirus exposure and HLA in healthy donors. The table came from immunoSEQ multiplex PCR; TCRdb's copy has only in-frame clones and leaves some out. The top ten hold around 1.3% of the sample, which has roughly 120,000 clones, roughly 78% seen once. The sequenced sample consisted of PBMCs. The receptors here all came from a woman aged 30 to 39 in good health and CMV-seronegative. Each CDR3 is given with its conserved first and last residue. The D gene is left open where the match is weak. Clone sizes are given selectively: once, few, many, or a class where the clone is expanded.

V	D	size	J	DNA	CDR3
TRBV5-1	NA	once	TRBJ1-3	TGCGCCAGCAGCTTGGGACAGACACGACTCTCTGGAAACACCATATATTTT	CASSLGQTRLSGNTIYF
TRBV29-1	NA	NA	TRBJ1-1	TGCAGCGTTGTCAGGCATCTGAACACTGAAGCTTTCTTT	CSVVRHLNTEAFF
TRBV28	TRBD1	NA	TRBJ1-5	TGTGCCAGCAGGACCCCGACAGGGGGGAATCAGCCCCAGCATTTT	CASRTPTGGNQPQHF
TRBV29-1	TRBD1	NA	TRBJ2-6	TGCAGCGTTGCTGGGGACAGCTCTGGGGCCAACGTCCTGACTTTC	CSVAGDSSGANVLTF
TRBV11-3	TRBD2	NA	TRBJ2-1	TGTGCCAGCAGCTTCGGACTAGCGGGAGGGCCTCTGTTCTTC	CASSFGLAGGPLFF
TRBV5-4	NA	NA	TRBJ2-1	TGTGCCAGCAGCAACCGACTAGACTATGAGCAGTTCTTC	CASSNRLDYEQFF
TRBV28	NA	NA	TRBJ1-5	TGTGCCAGCAGTCTCCCCAGGGGTTGGAATCAGCCCCAGCATTTT	CASSLPRGWNQPQHF
TRBV7-8	TRBD1	NA	TRBJ1-4	TGTGCCAGCAACGACAGGGGTCGGTCTAATGAAAAACTGTTTTTT	CASNDRGRSNEKLFF
TRBV9	NA	NA	TRBJ1-5	TGTGCCAGCAGCGACAGGGGCAATCAGCCCCAGCATTTT	CASSDRGNQPQHF
TRBV5-1	TRBD1	NA	TRBJ2-2	TGCGCCAGCGCGACAGGGCTCGCCGGGGAGCTGTTTTTT	CASATGLAGELFF
TRBV18	NA	NA	TRBJ1-5	TGTGCCAGCTCACCGGACATTTATCAGCCCCAGCATTTT	CASSPDIYQPQHF
TRBV30	TRBD1	NA	TRBJ1-1	TGTGCATGCGGACAGGAGAACACTGAAGCTTTCTTT	CACGQENTEAFF
TRBV29-1	NA	NA	TRBJ2-1	TGCAGCGTTGATATGACAGAGCAGTTCTTC	CSVDMTEQFF
TRBV7-2	NA	NA	TRBJ1-5	TGTGCCAGCAGCTTAATCGGGGGGGGGCAGCCCCAGCATTTT	CASSLIGGGQPQHF
TRBV6-6	NA	NA	TRBJ1-1	TGTGCCAGCAGTTACTCGAGGGGAGGAGAAGCTTTCTTT	CASSYSRGGEAFF
TRBV6-1	NA	NA	TRBJ2-7	TGTGCCAGCAGTAGGAGTGCCCTGGAGCAGTACTTC	CASSRSALEQYF
TRBV7-9	TRBD1	NA	TRBJ1-3	TGTGCCAGCAGCCACAGGGGGGTTGGAAACACCATATATTTT	CASSHRGVGNTIYF
TRBV19	TRBD1	NA	TRBJ2-7	TGTGCCAGTAGGTATGAGGGGACAGGAAACTACGAGCAGTACTTC	CASRYEGTGNYEQYF
TRBV5-1	NA	few	TRBJ2-7	TGCGCCAGCAGCCCCCGAGGATCCTACGAGCAGTACTTC	CASSPRGSYEQYF
TRBV5-4	TRBD2	NA	TRBJ2-7	TGTGCCAGCAGCTTGGTACGGGGGGGCCGCGAGCAGTACTTC	CASSLVRGGREQYF
TRBV28	NA	once	TRBJ2-1	TGTGCCAGCAGTTTGGGGCGGAAATACAATGAGCAGTTCTTC	CASSLGRKYNEQFF
TRBV30	NA	NA	TRBJ1-5	TGTGCCTGGACGGGTGGGGCCTCTGGCAATCAGCCCCAGCATTTT	CAWTGGASGNQPQHF
TRBV7-3	TRBD1	NA	TRBJ2-1	TGTGCCAGCAGCAAGACAGGGGATTCCTACAATGAGCAGTTCTTC	CASSKTGDSYNEQFF
TRBV5-4	TRBD2	NA	TRBJ2-1	TGTGCCAGCAGAAAAGGGACTAGCGGAAATTCCTACAATGAGCAGTTCTTC	CASRKGTSGNSYNEQFF
TRBV6-1	NA	NA	TRBJ2-1	TGTGCCAGCAGTGAGGGCAGGAATGAGCAGTTCTTC	CASSEGRNEQFF
TRBV2	TRBD1	NA	TRBJ2-3	TGTGCCACGTCCGGGACAGGGATCGGCACAGATACGCAGTATTTT	CATSGTGIGTDTQYF
TRBV28	TRBD1	NA	TRBJ1-3	TGTGCCAGCAGTTTAGAGGGGGCGAGAAACACCATATATTTT	CASSLEGARNTIYF
TRBV7-9	TRBD1	NA	TRBJ1-2	TGTGCCAGCAGCGACCCTCGGCAGGGGGTGAACGACTATGGCTACACCTTC	CASSDPRQGVNDYGYTF
TRBV2	TRBD2	NA	TRBJ2-1	TGTGCCAGCAGTGTATCACTAGCGGATAATGAGCAGTTCTTC	CASSVSLADNEQFF
TRBV4-3	TRBD2	few	TRBJ2-3	TGCGCCAGCAGCCAAGAACTAGCGGCAAATACGCAGTATTTT	CASSQELAANTQYF
TRBV7-2	NA	NA	TRBJ2-4	TGTGCCAGCAGCTTCATACCCACAGAAGCTACCAAAAACATTCAGTACTTC	CASSFIPTEATKNIQYF
TRBV5-5	NA	NA	TRBJ1-6	TGTGCCAGCAGCCTCAATTCACCCCTCCACTTT	CASSLNSPLHF
TRBV7-8	NA	NA	TRBJ1-1	TGTGCCAGCAGCTTAGATGCCACAGTCCAAGCTTTCTTT	CASSLDATVQAFF
TRBV7-2	TRBD2	NA	TRBJ2-1	TGTGCCAGCAGCTTAGTTGTATTAGCGGGGGGTGGGGATGAGCAGTTCTTC	CASSLVVLAGGGDEQFF
TRBV25-1	NA	NA	TRBJ2-1	TGTGCCAGCAGTGACTCCGGTTCCTCTTCCTACAATGAGCAGTTCTTC	CASSDSGSSSYNEQFF
TRBV7-2	NA	NA	TRBJ1-5	TGTGCCAGCAGCCGGGATTCTAGCAATCAGCCCCAGCATTTT	CASSRDSSNQPQHF
TRBV4-3	TRBD2	NA	TRBJ2-2	TGCGCCAGCAGCCCCCGGGGTGTCGGGCGGGAGGGCACCGGGGAGCTGTTTTTT	CASSPRGVGREGTGELFF
TRBV5-1	NA	NA	TRBJ2-1	TGCGCCAGCAGCTTGGGCGGCAATGAGCAGTTCTTC	CASSLGGNEQFF
TRBV7-6	NA	NA	TRBJ2-1	TGTGCCAGCAGCCAGGGGCAGAATGAGCAGTTCTTC	CASSQGQNEQFF
TRBV29-1	TRBD1	once	TRBJ1-1	TGCCAAGTAGGGGGCGATTTTACTGAAGCTTTCTTT	CQVGGDFTEAFF
TRBV6-1	TRBD2	NA	TRBJ2-2	TGTGCCAGCAGTGGGACTAGCGGGAGGGCGAACACCGGGGAGCTGTTTTTT	CASSGTSGRANTGELFF
TRBV5-4	NA	once	TRBJ2-5	TGTGCCAGCAGCTTGGACCAGGGGCCAGGGACCCAGTACTTC	CASSLDQGPGTQYF
TRBV7-2	TRBD2	NA	TRBJ2-7	TGTGCCAGCAGCTTCAATATTGGGACTAGCGGGACCCCCTACGAGCAGTACTTC	CASSFNIGTSGTPYEQYF
TRBV6-5	TRBD1	NA	TRBJ1-4	TGTGCCAGCAGCACCGGGACAGGGGGTGAAAAACTGTTTTTT	CASSTGTGGEKLFF
TRBV4-3	NA	NA	TRBJ2-2	TGCGCCAGCAGCCAATTCATGTCGGGGGAGAACACCGGGGAGCTGTTTTTT	CASSQFMSGENTGELFF
TRBV6-5	TRBD1	NA	TRBJ2-7	TGTGCCAGCAGTTACTTTGGACAGGGCTACGAGCAGTACTTC	CASSYFGQGYEQYF
TRBV6-1	NA	NA	TRBJ2-3	TGTGCCAGCAGTGAAGGGGGCGGGGTTACAGATACGCAGTATTTT	CASSEGGGVTDTQYF
TRBV29-1	NA	NA	TRBJ1-2	TGCAGCGTTTTCCACCCGACAGATATGAGCTACACCTTC	CSVFHPTDMSYTF
TRBV10-3	TRBD2	NA	TRBJ2-1	TGTGCCATCAATGCGGGAGGAGCCTACAATGAGCAGTTCTTC	CAINAGGAYNEQFF
TRBV4-1	TRBD2	few	TRBJ2-7	TGCGCCAGCAGCCAAGTGGATCGGGGGGGCATTTACGAGCAGTACTTC	CASSQVDRGGIYEQYF
TRBV5-1	NA	NA	TRBJ2-3	TGCGCCAGCAGCTTGGAACGCCCAGAAGATACGCAGTATTTT	CASSLERPEDTQYF
TRBV2	TRBD2	NA	TRBJ2-1	TGTGCCAGCAGTGACTGGGCGGGAGCGGCGCGGGAGCAGTTCTTC	CASSDWAGAAREQFF
TRBV10-3	NA	few	TRBJ1-3	TGTGCCATCATGGGCGGGGGAGGAAACACCATATATTTT	CAIMGGGGNTIYF
TRBV14	NA	NA	TRBJ1-4	TGTGCCAGCAGCCTGGACAGAGCAACTAATGAAAAACTGTTTTTT	CASSLDRATNEKLFF
TRBV20-1	NA	NA	TRBJ2-3	TGCAGTGCTTCTGACAGGGATACGCAGTATTTT	CSASDRDTQYF
TRBV7-2	NA	NA	TRBJ1-3	TGTGCCAGCAGCCTCGGGGGAAACTCTGGAAACACCATATATTTT	CASSLGGNSGNTIYF
TRBV6-7	NA	once	TRBJ1-5	TGTGCCATACAGTGGATAGGGAGTGGCAATCAGCCCCAGCATTTT	CAIQWIGSGNQPQHF
TRBV7-2	TRBD2	once	TRBJ2-7	TGTGCCAGCAGCTTAGTTCCGGGAGGCTCATACGAGCAGTACTTC	CASSLVPGGSYEQYF
TRBV7-9	NA	NA	TRBJ1-2	TGTGCCAGAAGCCCGGCGGGCGCGGACTATGGCTACACCTTC	CARSPAGADYGYTF
TRBV9	NA	NA	TRBJ2-2	TGTGCCAGCAGCGTAGCTGCGAACACCGGGGAGCTGTTTTTT	CASSVAANTGELFF